This T cell receptor (beta chain) was sequenced in a study of T-cell memory formation after mild COVID-19. Study-level points and caveats: CD8+ contracting clones occupied EMRA, while CD4+ ones occupied mainly CM and EM.

Points on this clonotype: Its target is not known.

Germline CDR1 reads KGHSH; CDR2 reads LQKENI. The CDR3 extends over 15 amino acids. Trimming pared 3 bases from V and 1 base from J, leaving 7 bases between. Sample barcodes and UMIs were carried by the TCR alpha and TCR beta cDNA libraries that 5'RACE generated with constant-segment primers. Each CDR3 protein is one row after TCRdb ran MiXCR on the 5' RACE reads. The sample includes some 300,000 distinct CDR3 sequences, 20% to 25% of them seen just once. This sequence joins TRBV18 and TRBJ2-6; perhaps TRBD1 as D (6 bases). Sequenced sample: PBMCs or a T cell subset sorted from them (not recorded which). This TCR was sampled from a man between 18 and 29 years old who had mild COVID-19 (a few samples of this study predate the infection). Cell type and time point are not known. DNA for the CDR3: TGTGCCAGCTCACCTCAGGGGTCTGGGGCCAACGTCCTGACTTTC. Translated, it gives CASSPQGSGANVLTF.